A selection of T cell receptor beta chains follows, all from one sample in a study of cytomegalovirus exposure and HLA in healthy donors. The protocol was immunoSEQ multiplex PCR, while the TCRdb copy is restricted to in-frame clones and leaves out a portion. The sample contains some 330,000 clones, around 86% of which appear only once. Input material: PBMCs. The receptors derive from a woman aged 18-30 years in good health and CMV-seronegative. The CDR3 runs from the conserved cysteine through the conserved F or W. Fields, in order: D gene, J gene, V gene, clone size, CDR3 DNA, CDR3 protein. D genes are given only for firm matches. Size is stated for part of the rows, as once, few or many counts, or as a class when the clone is expanded.

TRBD1	TRBJ2-1	TRBV11-2	.	TGTGCCAGCAGCCGGAGAAGTCCGGGACAGGCTCTTAACAATGAGCAGTTCTTC	CASSRRSPGQALNNEQFF
TRBD1	TRBJ1-4	TRBV18	.	TGTGCCAGCTCACCGACTGCAGGGGGAAATGAAAAACTGTTTTTT	CASSPTAGGNEKLFF
.	TRBJ1-2	TRBV27	.	TGTGCCAGCAGTTTATCGACAGGCCGCCATGGCTACACCTTC	CASSLSTGRHGYTF
.	TRBJ2-7	TRBV29-1	.	TGCAGCGTTGAATGGCAGGGCCGGGAGTACGAGCAGTACTTC	CSVEWQGREYEQYF
TRBD2	TRBJ2-1	TRBV4-2	.	TGTGCCAGCAGCCAAGCCCTTCTAGCGGAGGCCTACAATGAGCAGTTCTTC	CASSQALLAEAYNEQFF
.	TRBJ2-1	TRBV7-9	.	TGTGCCAGCATGGTCTGGGGCAGCCAATTCGAGCAGTTCTTC	CASMVWGSQFEQFF
.	TRBJ2-1	TRBV7-6	.	TGTGCCAGCAGCTTCCTAGGGGGGGCGTACAATGAGCAGTTCTTC	CASSFLGGAYNEQFF
.	TRBJ2-7	TRBV7-3	.	TGTGCCAGCAGCTTAAGTGGGGTGGGAGTCGACGAGCAGTACTTC	CASSLSGVGVDEQYF
.	TRBJ1-1	TRBV5-6	.	TGTGCCAGCACCCCTGCGCTAGTGAACACTGAAGCTTTCTTT	CASTPALVNTEAFF
TRBD1	TRBJ2-7	TRBV4-1	.	TGCGCCAGCCGCCCGATCCCAGGGGGATCCTACGAGCAGTACTTC	CASRPIPGGSYEQYF
.	TRBJ2-1	TRBV28	.	TGTGCCAGCAGTCCTAACCTCTCGACAGCAGTCAATGAGCAGTTCTTC	CASSPNLSTAVNEQFF
.	TRBJ2-7	TRBV5-1	.	TGCGCCAGCAGCTCTAAACAGGGATTATTAAAAGAGCAGTACTTC	CASSSKQGLLKEQYF
.	TRBJ2-7	TRBV27	once	TGTGCCAGCAGTCCATACCAGGCCGGGAGCTCCTACGAGCAGTACTTC	CASSPYQAGSSYEQYF
TRBD1	TRBJ1-5	TRBV7-2	.	TGTGCCAGCAGCAAGGGACATCCCGGACAGGGGAATCAGCCCCAGCATTTT	CASSKGHPGQGNQPQHF